This T cell receptor (beta chain) was sequenced for a study of blood T cells in healthy people across ages. The ends were cut back, 2 bases at V and 1 base at J, with 17 bases in the middle. CDR3 length: 17 amino acids. Germline CDR1 MNHEY, CDR2 SVGEGT. Isolating PBMCs gave at least 6 million of these cells per sample. The study, taken as a whole, reports: What prevented conclusive comparison of naive and antigen-experienced cells was that PBMCs were unsorted.

With respect to this clonotype: Its antigen is not identified.

Together with a sample-barcoded 5' primer, a J-beta primer mix was included in a second PCR lasting roughly 6 to 12 cycles. Each sample provided no less than 2.5 million CDR3-containing paired-end reads. TCRdb itself ran the 5' RACE reads through MiXCR, one entry per CDR3 protein. In the table there are over 600,000 distinct CDR3 sequences, 40% to 45% of which are singletons. The source is an elderly man in good health. Sequencing was done on a sample of blood. The V and J genes are TRBV6-2 or TRBV6-3 and TRBJ2-5; no clear D gene. CDR3 nucleotide sequence: TGTGCCAGCAGTTACATCGCCCGACAAGAAATCCAAGAGACCCAGTACTTC. Protein sequence: CASSYIARQEIQETQYF.